This entry describes one T cell receptor beta chain. Its antigen remains unidentified. The sample comes from a study of early T cells in non-severe SARS-CoV-2 infection. About the study: Sequencing was performed on bulk RNA from unsorted whole blood, leaving chains unpaired. Study observations and caveats: Using VDJdb, the matching emphasized anti-spike CD8 responses while missing private and CD4 specificities.

J was trimmed by 8 bases and V by 3 bases; bases with no gene match: 10. This CDR3 region has 16 residues. Individual cDNA molecules received unique molecular identifiers. Using its own MiXCR run on the 5' RACE reads, TCRdb lists one record per CDR3 protein. The sample shows 60,000 or so distinct CDR3 sequences, under 9% of them seen only once. The sample consisted of whole blood, taken at baseline. The chain is built from TRBV12-3 or TRBV12-4 and TRBJ1-6; 7 nucleotides match TRBD1. The clonotype comes from an adult who was a healthcare worker with PCR-confirmed SARS-CoV-2 infection or an uninfected control (not recorded which). For the CDR3, the DNA is TGTGCCAGCAGTTTCTCTCCGACAGGGCAGGATTCACCCCTCCACTTT. Protein sequence: CASSFSPTGQDSPLHF.